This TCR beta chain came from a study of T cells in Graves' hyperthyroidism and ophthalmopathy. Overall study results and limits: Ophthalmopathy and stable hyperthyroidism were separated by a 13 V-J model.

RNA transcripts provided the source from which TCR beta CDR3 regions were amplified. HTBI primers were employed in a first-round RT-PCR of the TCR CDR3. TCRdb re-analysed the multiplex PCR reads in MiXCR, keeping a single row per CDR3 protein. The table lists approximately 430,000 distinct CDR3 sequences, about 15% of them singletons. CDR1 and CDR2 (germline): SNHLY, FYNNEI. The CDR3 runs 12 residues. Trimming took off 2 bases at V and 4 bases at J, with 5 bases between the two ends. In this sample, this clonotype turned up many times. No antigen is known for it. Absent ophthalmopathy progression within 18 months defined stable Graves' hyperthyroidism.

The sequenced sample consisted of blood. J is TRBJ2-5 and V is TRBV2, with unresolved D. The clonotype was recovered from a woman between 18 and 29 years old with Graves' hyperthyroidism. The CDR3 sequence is CASSETPETQYF. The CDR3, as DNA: TGTGCCAGCAGTGAAACCCCAGAGACCCAGTACTTC.